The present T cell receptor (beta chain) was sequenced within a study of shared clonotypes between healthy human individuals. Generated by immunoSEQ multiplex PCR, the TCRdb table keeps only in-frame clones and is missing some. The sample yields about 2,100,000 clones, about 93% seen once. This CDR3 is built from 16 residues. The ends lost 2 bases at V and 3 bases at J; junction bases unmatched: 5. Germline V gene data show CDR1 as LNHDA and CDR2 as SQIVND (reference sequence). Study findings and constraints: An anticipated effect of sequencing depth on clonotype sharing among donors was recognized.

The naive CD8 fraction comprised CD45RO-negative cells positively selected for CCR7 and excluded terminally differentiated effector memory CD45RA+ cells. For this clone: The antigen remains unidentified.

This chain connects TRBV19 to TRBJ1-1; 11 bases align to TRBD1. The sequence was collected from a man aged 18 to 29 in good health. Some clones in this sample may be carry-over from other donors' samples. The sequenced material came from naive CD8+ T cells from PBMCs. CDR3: CASSIMRTGGDTEAFF. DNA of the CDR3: TGTGCCAGTAGTATAATGAGGACAGGGGGCGACACTGAAGCTTTCTTT.